The present T cell receptor (beta chain) was sequenced within a study of cytomegalovirus exposure and HLA in healthy donors. CDR1 is LNHNV, CDR2 YYDKDF, per germline (reference sequence). The CDR3 contains 14 residues. V lost 4 bases, J lost 6 bases, and 5 bases stayed unmatched. Study-wide results and limits: An analysis was carried out later, and it reportedly showed fewer N-insertions in an Asian-associated ancestry cluster than the roughly 700-donor mean. In a later analysis, CMV-associated beta chains were mostly HLA-associated, it appeared.

60 Vbeta and 13 Jbeta primers were used in PCR. Using immunoSEQ multiplex PCR, the repertoire was profiled, and TCRdb retains in-frame clones only, with some absent. This table has 100,000 to 150,000 clones, approximately 83% appearing once. As regards this clone: Antigen unknown.

The clonotype comes from a woman aged 40 to 49 in good health and CMV-seropositive. The chain links TRBV15 to TRBJ2-7, with 11 bases that match TRBD2. Sequenced material: PBMCs. The DNA for the CDR3 is TGTGCCACCAGCATTAGCGGGAGGGCCTTCGAGCAGTACTTC. It specifies CATSISGRAFEQYF.